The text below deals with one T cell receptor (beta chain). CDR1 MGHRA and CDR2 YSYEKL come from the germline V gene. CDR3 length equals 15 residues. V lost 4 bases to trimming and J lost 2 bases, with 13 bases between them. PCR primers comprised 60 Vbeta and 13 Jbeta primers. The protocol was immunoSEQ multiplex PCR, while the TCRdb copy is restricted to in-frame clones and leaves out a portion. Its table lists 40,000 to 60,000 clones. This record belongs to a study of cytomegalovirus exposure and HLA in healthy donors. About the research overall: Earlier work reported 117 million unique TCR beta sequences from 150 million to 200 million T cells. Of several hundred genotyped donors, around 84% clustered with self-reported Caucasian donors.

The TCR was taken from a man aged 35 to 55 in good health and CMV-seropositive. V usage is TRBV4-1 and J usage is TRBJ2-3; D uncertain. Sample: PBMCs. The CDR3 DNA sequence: TGCGCCAGCAGCCCGACTGAGACCTTCACAGATACGCAGTATTTT. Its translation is CASSPTETFTDTQYF.